This entry lists 2 T cell receptor beta chains sequenced from one sample in a study of blood T cell repertoires in COVID-19. Profiling relied on immunoSEQ multiplex PCR, and the TCRdb table lists in-frame clones only, not all of them. The repertoire holds 200,000 to 250,000 clones, with 87% as singletons. The sequenced sample consisted of PBMCs or T cells enriched from blood (not recorded which). The receptor source for this set is a woman younger than 45 with acute COVID-19.

This chain joins TRBV6-5 and TRBJ1-1, with a tentative D call TRBD1 (5 bases). V lost 3 bases and J 1 base, leaving 12 bases between the germline ends. Germline-derived CDR1 and CDR2 are MNHEY and SVGAGI. This CDR3 is built from 15 residues. CDR3 bases: TGTGCCAGCAGTTATGTGCGGGGCCGGAACACTGAAGCTTTCTTT. As protein: CASSYVRGRNTEAFF.

This chain uses TRBV7-9 with TRBJ2-7, with a tentative D call TRBD2 (7 bases). Deletions cut 5 bases from V and 3 bases from J, with 17 bases between. The CDR3 is 15 amino acids. Germline lookup yields CDR1 SEHNR and CDR2 FQNEAQ (reference sequence). CDR3 residues: CASSPEGGISYEQYF. CDR3 nucleotides: TGTGCCAGCAGCCCCGAGGGGGGGATCAGCTACGAGCAGTACTTC.